This entry lists 8 T cell receptor beta chains sequenced from one sample in a study of T-cell memory formation after mild COVID-19. TCRdb itself ran the 5' RACE reads through MiXCR, one entry per CDR3 protein. The table records about 620,000 distinct CDR3 sequences, more than 15% of them present only once. What was sequenced was PBMCs or a T cell subset sorted from them (not recorded which). Every receptor here comes from an adult woman who had mild COVID-19 (a few samples of this study predate the infection). Cell type and time point are not known.

The J gene is TRBJ2-3, the V gene TRBV24-1, with 7 positions matching TRBD2. CDR3 size: 16 residues. The V and J ends lost 3 bases and 4 bases, in that order; junction bases with no gene match: 9. Germline V gene sequence: CDR1 KGHDR, CDR2 SFDVKD. CDR3 in amino acids: CATSDLGGLGADTQYF. As DNA, the CDR3 is TGTGCCACCAGTGATCTTGGTGGACTAGGTGCAGATACGCAGTATTTT.

This clonotype was recorded once. The rearrangement uses TRBV7-3 and TRBJ2-3, with 14 bases aligning to TRBD2. Germline V gene lookup returns CDR1 SGHTA and CDR2 FQGTGA. The CDR3 is made up of 16 amino acids. The ends lost 7 bases at V and 5 bases at J; junction bases unmatched: 8. Here the CDR3 reads CASTRTSGGREDTQYF. For the CDR3, the DNA is TGTGCCAGCACCCGGACTAGCGGGGGGCGTGAAGATACGCAGTATTTT.

The rearrangement links TRBV6-1 to TRBJ2-1; 7 nucleotides line up with TRBD1. From germline, CDR1 is MNHNS and CDR2 SASEGT. V trimming: 8 bases; J trimming: 0 bases; junction bases outside the gene matches: 7. The CDR3 runs to 15 residues. The CDR3 reads CASHRGLSSYNEQFF. CDR3 in DNA: TGTGCCAGCCACAGGGGCCTTTCCTCCTACAATGAGCAGTTCTTC.

There are a few counts of this clonotype. The chain employs TRBV4-1 and TRBJ2-2; 8 nucleotides agree with TRBD2. V was pared by 1 base and J by 6 bases, with 4 bases of the junction left unmatched. Germline CDR1 reads MGHRA; CDR2 reads YSYEKL. The CDR3 runs 15 residues. CDR3 region: CASSQAGGASGELFF. As DNA, the CDR3 is TGCGCCAGCAGCCAAGCCGGGGGGGCCTCCGGGGAGCTGTTTTTT.

This chain connects TRBV20-1 to TRBJ1-1; possibly TRBD1 for D (5 bases). With 0 bases removed from V and 10 bases from J, the gap between germline ends came to 12 bases. In germline, CDR1 is DFQATT, CDR2 SNEGSKA (reference sequence). The CDR3 spans 12 residues. DNA of the CDR3: TGCAGTGCTAGAGATCGGGGGTTGGGAGCTTTCTTT. This sequence encodes CSARDRGLGAFF.

V and J are TRBV25-1 and TRBJ2-3, with TRBD1 matching 7 bases. V was pared by 3 bases and J by 2 bases, with 2 bases of the junction left unmatched. CDR3 size: 14 residues. Germline V gene sequence: CDR1 MGHDK, CDR2 SYGVNS. CDR3 coding DNA: TGTGCCAGCAGTGAGGGACAGCTCACAGATACGCAGTATTTT. This sequence encodes CASSEGQLTDTQYF.

The chain combines TRBV30 with TRBJ1-2, with D perhaps TRBD1 (5 bases). CDR1 GTSNPN and CDR2 SVGIG come from the germline V gene (reference sequence). The CDR3 is 15 amino acids. Trimming pared 0 bases from V and 5 bases from J, leaving 16 bases between. CDR3 sequence (DNA): TGTGCCTGGAGTGTCCTACGGGGGGTCCGATATGGCTACACCTTC. It encodes CAWSVLRGVRYGYTF. The entire variable domain, with the rest obtained from reference TRBV30 and TRBJ1-2, is as follows: SQTIHQWPATLVQPVGSPLSLECTVEGTSNPNLYWYRQAAGRGLQLLFYSVGIGQISSEVPQNLSASRPQDRQFILSSKKLLLSDSGFYLCAWSVLRGVRYGYTFGSGTRLTVV.

This clonotype showed up just a few times. The chain couples TRBV21-1 to TRBJ1-2; the tabulated D call, TRBD1, remains unverified against the DNA. TRBV21-1 is a pseudogene segment. The CDR3 has 15 residues. Written as DNA, the CDR3 is TGTGCCAGCAGCAAAGCCATAAGGGACGTTTATGGCTACACCTTC. Protein sequence: CASSKAIRDVYGYTF.